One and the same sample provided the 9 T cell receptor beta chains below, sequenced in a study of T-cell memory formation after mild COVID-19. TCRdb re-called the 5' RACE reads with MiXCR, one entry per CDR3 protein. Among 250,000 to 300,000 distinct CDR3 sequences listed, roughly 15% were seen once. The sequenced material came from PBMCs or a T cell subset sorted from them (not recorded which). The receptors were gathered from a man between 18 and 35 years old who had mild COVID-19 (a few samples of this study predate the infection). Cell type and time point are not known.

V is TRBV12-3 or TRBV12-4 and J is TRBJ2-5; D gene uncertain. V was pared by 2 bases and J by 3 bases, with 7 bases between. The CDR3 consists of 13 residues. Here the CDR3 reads CASSLITKETQYF. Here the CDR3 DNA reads TGTGCCAGCAGTTTAATTACCAAAGAGACCCAGTACTTC.

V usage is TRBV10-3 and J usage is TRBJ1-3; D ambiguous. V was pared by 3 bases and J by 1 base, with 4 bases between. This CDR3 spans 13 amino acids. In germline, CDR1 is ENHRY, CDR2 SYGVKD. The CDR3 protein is CAISEDSGNTIYF. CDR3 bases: TGTGCCATCAGTGAAGATTCTGGAAACACCATATATTTT.

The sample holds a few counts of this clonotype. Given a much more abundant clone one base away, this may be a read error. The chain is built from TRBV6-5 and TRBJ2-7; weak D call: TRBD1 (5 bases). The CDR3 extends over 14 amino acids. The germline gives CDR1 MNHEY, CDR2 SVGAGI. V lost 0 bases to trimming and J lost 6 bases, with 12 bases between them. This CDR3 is CASSYSGRASEQYF. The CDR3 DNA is TGTGCCAGCAGTTACTCGGGCAGGGCCAGCGAGCAGTACTTC.

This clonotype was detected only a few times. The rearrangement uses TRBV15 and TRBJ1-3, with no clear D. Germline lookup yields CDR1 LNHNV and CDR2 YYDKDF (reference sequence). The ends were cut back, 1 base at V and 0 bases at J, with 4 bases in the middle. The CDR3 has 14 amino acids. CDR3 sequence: CATSRVPSGNTIYF. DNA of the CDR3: TGTGCCACCAGCAGAGTACCCTCTGGAAACACCATATATTTT.

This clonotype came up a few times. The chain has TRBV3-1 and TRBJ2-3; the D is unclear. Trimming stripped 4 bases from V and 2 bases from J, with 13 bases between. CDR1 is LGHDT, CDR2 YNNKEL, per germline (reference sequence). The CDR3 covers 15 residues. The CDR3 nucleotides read TGTGCCAGCAGCCCGAGGTCGGTGGCCACAGATACGCAGTATTTT. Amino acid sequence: CASSPRSVATDTQYF.

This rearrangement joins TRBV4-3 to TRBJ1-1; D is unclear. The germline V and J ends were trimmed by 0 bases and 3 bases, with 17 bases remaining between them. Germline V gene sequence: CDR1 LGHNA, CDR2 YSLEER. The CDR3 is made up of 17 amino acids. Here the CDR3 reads CASSQDTSTTRYTEAFF. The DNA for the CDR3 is TGCGCCAGCAGCCAAGATACGTCAACTACCCGTTACACTGAAGCTTTCTTT.

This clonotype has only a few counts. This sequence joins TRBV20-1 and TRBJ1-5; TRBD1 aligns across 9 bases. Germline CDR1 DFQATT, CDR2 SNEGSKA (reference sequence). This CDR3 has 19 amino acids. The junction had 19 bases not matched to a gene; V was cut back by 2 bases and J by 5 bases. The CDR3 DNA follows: TGCAGTGCTAGAATGTCGGGACAGGGTAAAATTCTGAGGGATCAGCCCCAGCATTTT. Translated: CSARMSGQGKILRDQPQHF.

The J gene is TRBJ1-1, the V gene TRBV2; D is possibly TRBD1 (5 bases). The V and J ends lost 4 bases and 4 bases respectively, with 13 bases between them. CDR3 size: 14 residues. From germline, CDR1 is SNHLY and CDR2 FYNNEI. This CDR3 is CASSVGAWGTEAFF. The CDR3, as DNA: TGTGCCAGCAGTGTTGGGGCCTGGGGCACTGAAGCTTTCTTT.

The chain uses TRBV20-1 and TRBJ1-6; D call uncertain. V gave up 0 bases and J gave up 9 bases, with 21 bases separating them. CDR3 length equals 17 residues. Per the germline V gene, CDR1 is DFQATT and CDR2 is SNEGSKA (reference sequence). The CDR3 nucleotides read TGCAGTGCTAGAGACTTAGGACTCCAAACCGGCGGTTCACCCCTCCACTTT. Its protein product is CSARDLGLQTGGSPLHF.